Below, 28 T cell receptor beta chains from the same sample are listed, as sequenced in a study of Graves' ophthalmopathy and Graves' hyperthyroidism. RNA transcripts served as template for amplifying TCR beta CDR3 sequences. Second-round multiplex PCR came after first-round RT-PCR with HTBI primers. Via MiXCR, TCRdb re-called the multiplex PCR reads, giving one row per CDR3 protein. The sample yields roughly 500,000 distinct CDR3 sequences, about an eighth seen once. The source material was blood. The source of these receptors is a woman in her 30s with Graves' ophthalmopathy.

V usage is TRBV6-5 and J usage is TRBJ2-7, with 9 bases fitting TRBD1. CDR3 length: 15 amino acids. Trimming removed 5 bases from V and 2 bases from J; junction bases left unmatched: 7. Germline lookup yields CDR1 MNHEY and CDR2 SVGAGI. The CDR3 region has the DNA TGTGCCAGCAGTACTGGGACAGGGAGGCCCTACGAGCAGTACTTC. This sequence encodes CASSTGTGRPYEQYF.

This clonotype turned up a few times. V usage is TRBV19 and J usage is TRBJ1-5, with no clear D. Between the trimmed V and J ends, which lost 4 bases and 2 bases, there was a span of 12 bases. The CDR3 extends over 15 amino acids. Per the germline V gene, CDR1 is LNHDA and CDR2 is SQIVND (reference sequence). CDR3 DNA sequence: TGTGCCAGTAGTAGAGGGTACATCGGCAATCAGCCCCAGCATTTT. It translates to CASSRGYIGNQPQHF.

This clonotype was counted ten times or more. The chain has TRBV20-1 and TRBJ1-2; TRBD1 might be the D (6 bases). The germline V gene encodes CDR1 DFQATT and CDR2 SNEGSKA (reference sequence). V was shortened by 6 bases and J by 1 base, with 15 bases between the two germline ends. The CDR3 sequence is 14 residues long. DNA for the CDR3: TGCAGTGCCGCCCCGGGACACCTTAACTATGGCTACACCTTC. This encodes CSAAPGHLNYGYTF.

This clonotype came up many times. The chain couples TRBV29-1 to TRBJ1-1; D unclear. CDR3 length: 10 residues. V was trimmed by 3 bases and J by 3 bases, leaving 2 bases between them. CDR1 SQVTM and CDR2 ANQGSEA come from the germline V gene. CDR3 sequence (DNA): TGCAGCGTTGAGGACACTGAAGCTTTCTTT. It codes for CSVEDTEAFF.

The chain combines TRBV29-1 with TRBJ2-2, with 8 bases identical to TRBD2. V was pared by 7 bases and J by 6 bases, with 4 bases of the junction left unmatched. CDR1 is SQVTM and CDR2 is ANQGSEA in the germline V gene. The CDR3 runs 12 residues. This CDR3 is CSGAGAAGELFF. In DNA form, the CDR3 reads TGCAGCGGAGCGGGAGCGGCCGGGGAGCTGTTTTTT.

This clonotype was counted at least ten times. The rearrangement links TRBV5-1 to TRBJ2-6, with D uncertain. The germline V and J ends were trimmed by 0 bases and 3 bases, with 16 bases remaining between them. Germline V CDR1 and CDR2: SGHRS, YFSETQ. The CDR3 length is 18 residues. CDR3 region: CASSLVDPILLGANVLTF. CDR3 nucleotides: TGCGCCAGCAGCTTGGTCGACCCGATTCTCCTTGGGGCCAACGTCCTGACTTTC.

Points on this clonotype: A read error may account for a junction end that differs from germline. V usage is TRBV6-4 and J usage is TRBJ1-1; no firm D call. Germline V lookup: CDR1 MRHNA, CDR2 SNTAGT. This CDR3 is built from 16 residues. The CDR3 region has the DNA TGTGCCAGCAGTCCCGCGGTGACACTCGGGAACACTGATGCTTTCTTT. It encodes CASSPAVTLGNTDAFF.

Ten or more counts support this clonotype. This rearrangement joins TRBV6-5 to TRBJ1-1; a possible D gene is TRBD1 (5 bases). Germline CDR1 is MNHEY and CDR2 is SVGAGI. Trimming cost V 1 base and J 4 bases, with 10 bases left between them. This CDR3 contains 14 residues. DNA for the CDR3: TGTGCCAGCAGTTACTTCTCAGGGAGCACTGAAGCTTTCTTT. Protein: CASSYFSGSTEAFF.

In its sample, this clonotype was seen many times. The V call is TRBV2, the J call TRBJ2-7; the match to TRBD2 covers 7 bases. J lost 3 bases, V lost 2 bases, and 4 bases had no gene match. This CDR3 has 14 amino acids. Germline V gives CDR1 SNHLY, CDR2 FYNNEI. As DNA, the CDR3 is TGTGCCAGCAGTGAAAGGTTAGCGGGCTACGAGCAGTACTTC. Residues: CASSERLAGYEQYF. Full variable domain (remainder filled in from reference TRBV2 and TRBJ2-7): EPEVTQTPSHQVTQMGQEVILRCVPISNHLYFYWYRQILGQKVEFLVSFYNNEISEKSEIFDDQFSVERPDGSNFTLKIRSTKLEDSAMYFCASSERLAGYEQYFGPGTRLTVT.

This clonotype was recorded many times. The rearrangement links TRBV6-5 to TRBJ2-7; D possibly corresponds to TRBD1 (6 bases). CDR3 length equals 13 residues. Germline V CDR1 and CDR2: MNHEY, SVGAGI. Trimming left V 5 bases short and J 9 bases short, with 17 bases between. The CDR3 DNA reads as TGTGCCAGCAGTACCGTTACAGGGTCCAGGCAGTACTTC. Translation: CASSTVTGSRQYF.

This clonotype was seen a handful of times. The chain is built from TRBV19 and TRBJ1-2; no reliable D call. V was trimmed by 3 bases and J by 4 bases, leaving 18 bases between them. In germline, CDR1 is LNHDA, CDR2 SQIVND (reference sequence). CDR3 length: 16 residues. Here the CDR3 reads CASSIDPGQVAYGYTF. The CDR3 nucleotides are TGTGCCAGTAGTATCGATCCCGGCCAGGTCGCCTATGGCTACACCTTC.

This clonotype showed up many times. The chain uses TRBV24-1 and TRBJ2-5, with D hard to call. Germline CDR1 reads KGHDR; CDR2 reads SFDVKD. This CDR3 contains 15 residues. V was pared by 3 bases and J by 1 base, with 11 bases between. The CDR3 nucleotides are TGTGCCACCAGTGATCCAACGGTGCGCCAAGAGACCCAGTACTTC. Its protein product is CATSDPTVRQETQYF.

This clonotype showed up many times. V gene TRBV12-3 or TRBV12-4 combines with J gene TRBJ1-2, with D maybe TRBD1 (5 bases). Trimming pared 5 bases from V and 2 bases from J, leaving 18 bases between. The CDR3 sequence is 16 residues long. This CDR3 is CASSANSGRTNYGYTF. In DNA form, the CDR3 reads TGTGCCAGCAGTGCGAACTCGGGACGGACCAACTATGGCTACACCTTC.

This clonotype was detected ten times or more. This chain joins TRBV6-5 and TRBJ2-7; D is undetermined. Per germline, CDR1 MNHEY and CDR2 SVGAGI. This CDR3 is 13 amino acids long. V shed 2 bases and J shed 4 bases, with 9 bases lying between them. The CDR3 protein is CASSYLVGYEQYF. CDR3 sequence (DNA): TGTGCCAGCAGTTACCTGGTGGGGTACGAGCAGTACTTC.

The chain combines TRBV6-5 with TRBJ2-5; a possible D gene is TRBD2 (5 bases). Trimming left V 0 bases short and J 2 bases short, with 19 bases between. The CDR3 sequence is 18 residues long. The germline V gene has CDR1 MNHEY and CDR2 SVGAGI. CDR3 nucleotide sequence: TGTGCCAGCAGTTACTCGTTGGTTGGGGAGAAATGGCAAGAGACCCAGTACTTC. It codes for CASSYSLVGEKWQETQYF.

This clonotype was seen at least ten times. The chain uses TRBV5-1 and TRBJ2-7; D remains unclear. The CDR3 length is 13 residues. Trimming took off 1 base at V and 4 bases at J, with 9 bases between the two ends. Germline-derived CDR1 and CDR2 are SGHRS and YFSETQ. The CDR3: CASSLYIGYEQYF. The DNA for the CDR3 is TGCGCCAGCAGCTTGTATATCGGGTACGAGCAGTACTTC.

CDR3 sequence (DNA): TGTGCCAGCACCCCATCTATCGGGAACACTGAAGCTTTCTTT. Translation: CASTPSIGNTEAFF. The chain couples TRBV11-2 to TRBJ1-1, with D unclear. V gave up 7 bases and J gave up 1 base, with 13 bases separating them. Germline CDR1 and CDR2: SGHAT and FQNNGV. The CDR3 consists of 14 residues.

This clonotype was counted ten times or more. The rearrangement uses TRBV7-8 and TRBJ2-2; D is ambiguous. The V gene lost 5 bases and the J gene lost 3 bases, with 10 bases spanning the gap. The CDR3 is 14 residues long. Germline V CDR1 and CDR2: SGHVS, FQNEAQ. The CDR3 loop reads CASSPRVDTGELFF. CDR3 bases: TGTGCCAGCAGCCCCCGGGTGGACACCGGGGAGCTGTTTTTT.

The table lists this clonotype with many counts. The V call is TRBV6-5, the J call TRBJ2-7, with D unclear. In germline, CDR1 is MNHEY, CDR2 SVGAGI. This CDR3 region has 14 residues. V was cut by 7 bases and J by 0 bases, with 13 bases left in between. The CDR3 nucleotides are TGTGCCAGCAAGGTCGTCTCTAGCTCCTACGAGCAGTACTTC. Translation gives CASKVVSSSYEQYF.

This clonotype was observed many times. CDR3 bases: TGTGCCAGTACCCAAGCCAAGGCCGGGGAGCTGTTTTTT. Protein sequence: CASTQAKAGELFF. V gene TRBV19 combines with J gene TRBJ2-2; no firm D call. The CDR3 extends over 13 amino acids. Germline V gene data show CDR1 as LNHDA and CDR2 as SQIVND (reference sequence). The V end was cut by 7 bases, the J end by 6 bases, with 12 bases between.

The chain carries TRBV9 and TRBJ1-2, with a weak D call TRBD1 (6 bases). Per the germline V gene, CDR1 is SGDLS and CDR2 is YYNGEE. This CDR3 has 14 residues. Trimming took 4 bases from V and 4 from J, leaving 14 bases between them. This chain's CDR3 is CASSTDSRIYGYTF. The CDR3 DNA sequence: TGTGCCAGCAGCACGGACAGCCGGATCTATGGCTACACCTTC.

Only a few counts were recorded for this clonotype. V is TRBV2 and J is TRBJ2-5, with TRBD1 matching 8 bases. The CDR3 covers 12 residues. Germline CDR1 SNHLY, CDR2 FYNNEI. The V gene end was trimmed by 8 bases and the J gene end by 3 bases; junction bases not matched to a gene: 2. The CDR3 loop is CASRTGKETQYF. The CDR3 DNA reads as TGTGCCAGCCGGACAGGGAAAGAGACCCAGTACTTC.

This clonotype was observed at least ten times. The rearrangement uses TRBV6-2 or TRBV6-3 and TRBJ1-5; no firm D call. V shed 4 bases and J shed 0 bases, with 10 bases lying between them. The CDR3 sequence is 15 residues long. Germline-derived CDR1 and CDR2 are MNHEY and SVGEGT. CDR3 loop: CASSWLRDSNQPQHF. CDR3 DNA sequence: TGTGCCAGCAGTTGGCTACGCGATAGCAATCAGCCCCAGCATTTT.

This clonotype was detected many times. This sequence joins TRBV6-5 and TRBJ1-2; D is ambiguous. Trimming pared 0 bases from V and 2 bases from J, leaving 13 bases between. The CDR3 is 16 residues long. The germline gives CDR1 MNHEY, CDR2 SVGAGI. For the CDR3, the DNA is TGTGCCAGCAGTTACTCGAGAGCGGGAGGAAACTATGGCTACACCTTC. Protein product: CASSYSRAGGNYGYTF.

Ten or more counts support this clonotype. V usage is TRBV20-1 and J usage is TRBJ2-5; D may be TRBD2 (7 bases). The CDR3 consists of 14 residues. V was clipped by 6 bases and J by 4 bases, with 18 bases between them. Germline V gene sequence: CDR1 DFQATT, CDR2 SNEGSKA (reference sequence). The CDR3 nucleotides read TGCAGTGCCCAGACGGCGGGGGCACCAGAGACCCAGTACTTC. Its translation is CSAQTAGAPETQYF.

This clonotype occurred many times. This chain uses TRBV20-1 with TRBJ2-7; unclear D gene. CDR3 length: 11 amino acids. Between the trimmed V and J ends, which lost 5 bases and 9 bases, there was a span of 14 bases. The germline CDR1 and CDR2 sequences are DFQATT and SNEGSKA (reference sequence). The CDR3 DNA is TGCAGTGCTTCAGAAAGTGTGGGGCAGTACTTC. This encodes CSASESVGQYF.

This clonotype occurred many times. The V and J genes are TRBV19 and TRBJ1-2; D uncertain. V lost 1 base, J lost 2 bases, and 11 bases lay in between. The germline V gene has CDR1 LNHDA and CDR2 SQIVND (reference sequence). This CDR3 is 15 amino acids long. The CDR3 DNA reads TGTGCCAGTAGTATAGGAGGACGGATAAACTATGGCTACACCTTC. Encoded protein: CASSIGGRINYGYTF.

The chain carries TRBV20-1 and TRBJ2-7, with a possible D match to TRBD2 (5 bases). V lost 5 bases and J lost 5, with 19 bases in between. The CDR3 contains 14 residues. In germline, CDR1 is DFQATT, CDR2 SNEGSKA (reference sequence). The CDR3 sequence: CSAGEHGRLDEQYF. The DNA for the CDR3 is TGCAGTGCTGGGGAACATGGGAGACTCGACGAGCAGTACTTC.